This paragraph covers one TCR beta chain sequence. Other DNA sequences of this sample code for an identical CDR3. TCRdb keeps only in-frame clones here, not all; method: immunoSEQ multiplex PCR. The sample yields about 2 million clones, approximately 94% seen once. The data were taken from a study of shared clonotypes between healthy human individuals. CD45RO-negative, CCR7-selected cells formed the naive CD8 fraction, which excluded terminally differentiated effector memory CD45RA+ cells. CDR3 size: 14 residues. Germline V gene lookup returns CDR1 MNHEY and CDR2 SMNVEV (reference sequence). V was shortened by 0 bases and J by 3 bases, with 5 bases between the two germline ends.

The material sequenced was naive CD8+ T cells sorted from blood. This clonotype was sampled from a man aged 18 to 35 in good health. The chain combines TRBV27 with TRBJ2-2; D is unclear. DNA for the CDR3: TGTGCCAGCAGTTTATCTGGCGACACCGGGGAGCTGTTTTTT. Translation gives CASSLSGDTGELFF.